This is a list of T cell receptor beta chains from one sample in a study of control samples from healthy donors and cancer patients. The assay was immunoSEQ multiplex PCR, and TCRdb's table has in-frame clones only and misses some. This sample has about 60,000 clones, with approximately 85% found just once. The sample was blood. The receptors were gathered from a man between 40 and 49 years old in good health. Both conserved end residues are part of each CDR3. Each record gives: CDR3 DNA, CDR3 protein, clone size, J gene, D gene, V gene. A D gene is named only where the DNA matches it firmly. Not every row has a clone size; where given, it reads once, few, many or a size class.

cdr3_nt: TGTGCCAGCAATTGGGGAATTGAAAAACTGTTTTTT
cdr3_aa: CASNWGIEKLFF
clone_size: NA
j_call: TRBJ1-4
d_call: NA
v_call: TRBV28

cdr3_nt: TGTGCCAGCAGTGAAGAACAGGGGAATGGCTACACCTTC
cdr3_aa: CASSEEQGNGYTF
clone_size: NA
j_call: TRBJ1-2
d_call: TRBD1
v_call: TRBV2

cdr3_nt: TGTGCCAGCAGAGGACTAGCTCGGTCCTACAATGAGCAGTTCTTC
cdr3_aa: CASRGLARSYNEQFF
clone_size: NA
j_call: TRBJ2-1
d_call: TRBD2
v_call: TRBV2

cdr3_nt: TGTGCCAGCAGTACGACGTACACTGAAGCTTTCTTT
cdr3_aa: CASSTTYTEAFF
clone_size: NA
j_call: TRBJ1-1
d_call: NA
v_call: TRBV27

cdr3_nt: TGTGCCAGCAGCTTGGGACACGGCACCGGGGAGCTGTTTTTT
cdr3_aa: CASSLGHGTGELFF
clone_size: NA
j_call: TRBJ2-2
d_call: NA
v_call: TRBV7-3

cdr3_nt: TGTGCCAGCAGCTTAGGCCACCTCAATGAGCAGTACTTC
cdr3_aa: CASSLGHLNEQYF
clone_size: NA
j_call: TRBJ2-7
d_call: NA
v_call: TRBV7-9

cdr3_nt: TGTGCCACCAGCAAAGGGGACAGGACAGGGTTTGGCTACACCTTC
cdr3_aa: CATSKGDRTGFGYTF
clone_size: NA
j_call: TRBJ1-2
d_call: TRBD1
v_call: TRBV15

cdr3_nt: TGTGCCATCAGTGGAGGAGAGACCCAGTACTTC
cdr3_aa: CAISGGETQYF
clone_size: NA
j_call: TRBJ2-5
d_call: NA
v_call: TRBV10-3

cdr3_nt: TGCAGCGTTGGGGTCCTTTTAGGGGCCGACTCCTACGAGCAGTACTTC
cdr3_aa: CSVGVLLGADSYEQYF
clone_size: NA
j_call: TRBJ2-7
d_call: NA
v_call: TRBV29-1

cdr3_nt: TGTGCCAGCAGTGGGGTGGGGCAGCGCCAAGAGACCCAGTACTTC
cdr3_aa: CASSGVGQRQETQYF
clone_size: NA
j_call: TRBJ2-5
d_call: NA
v_call: TRBV2

cdr3_nt: TGTGCCTGGAGTGAGACAGGGCTTTTAGCTTTCTTT
cdr3_aa: CAWSETGLLAFF
clone_size: NA
j_call: TRBJ1-1
d_call: TRBD1
v_call: TRBV30

cdr3_nt: TGTGCCAGCAGCTTAGTGGGCAGGGGGCTACAGCCCCAGCATTTT
cdr3_aa: CASSLVGRGLQPQHF
clone_size: NA
j_call: TRBJ1-5
d_call: TRBD1
v_call: TRBV7-2

cdr3_nt: TGTGCCAGCAGCCAGACAGCCTCCTACGAGCAGTACTTC
cdr3_aa: CASSQTASYEQYF
clone_size: few
j_call: TRBJ2-7
d_call: NA
v_call: TRBV4-2

cdr3_nt: TGTGCCTGGAGTGTTCTTTTAGCGGAACATTACAATGAGCAGTTCTTC
cdr3_aa: CAWSVLLAEHYNEQFF
clone_size: NA
j_call: TRBJ2-1
d_call: NA
v_call: TRBV30

cdr3_nt: TGTGCCACCAGCAGCCGGGACAGGTTAGACGAGCAGTACTTC
cdr3_aa: CATSSRDRLDEQYF
clone_size: NA
j_call: TRBJ2-7
d_call: TRBD1
v_call: TRBV15

cdr3_nt: TGTGCCAGCTGCTCCCTTAAAGGCGCGGAGCAGTTCTTC
cdr3_aa: CASCSLKGAEQFF
clone_size: NA
j_call: TRBJ2-1
d_call: NA
v_call: TRBV3-1/TRBV3-2

cdr3_nt: TGTGCCAGCAGCTTAGGAGCCGGCACAGATACGCAGTATTTT
cdr3_aa: CASSLGAGTDTQYF
clone_size: NA
j_call: TRBJ2-3
d_call: NA
v_call: TRBV11-3

cdr3_nt: TGTGCCAGCAGCCCGGGACAGGGACCCTCTGGGGCCAACGTCCTGACTTTC
cdr3_aa: CASSPGQGPSGANVLTF
clone_size: NA
j_call: TRBJ2-6
d_call: TRBD1
v_call: TRBV3-1/TRBV3-2

cdr3_nt: TGTGCCAGCAGTTCCCTACAGGGTGGGAATTCACCCCTCCACTTT
cdr3_aa: CASSSLQGGNSPLHF
clone_size: NA
j_call: TRBJ1-6
d_call: NA
v_call: TRBV27

cdr3_nt: TGTGCCAGCAGCTTGGTCTCTAGCAGCGAGACCCAGTACTTC
cdr3_aa: CASSLVSSSETQYF
clone_size: NA
j_call: TRBJ2-5
d_call: NA
v_call: TRBV5-6

cdr3_nt: TGCGCCAGCAGCCAAGAGATTCCAGGGGGCGCAAGGGGGGGCGGGGAGCTGTTTTTT
cdr3_aa: CASSQEIPGGARGGGELFF
clone_size: few
j_call: TRBJ2-2
d_call: NA
v_call: TRBV4-3

cdr3_nt: TGTGCCAGCAGTGAGAACATGGATACGCAGTATTTT
cdr3_aa: CASSENMDTQYF
clone_size: NA
j_call: TRBJ2-3
d_call: NA
v_call: TRBV2

cdr3_nt: TGTGCCACCAGTGATTCGTTTAAGGGGCAGGAGGAGTCCGATACGCAGTATTTT
cdr3_aa: CATSDSFKGQEESDTQYF
clone_size: NA
j_call: TRBJ2-3
d_call: NA
v_call: TRBV24-1

cdr3_nt: TGTGCCATCAGTGAGGGTAGCGCAGCTAACTATGGCTACACCTTC
cdr3_aa: CAISEGSAANYGYTF
clone_size: NA
j_call: TRBJ1-2
d_call: NA
v_call: TRBV10-3

cdr3_nt: TGTGCCAGCAGTTACGGACACACAGGGTCCCACGAGCAGTACTTC
cdr3_aa: CASSYGHTGSHEQYF
clone_size: once
j_call: TRBJ2-7
d_call: NA
v_call: TRBV6-5

cdr3_nt: TGCGCCAGCAGTGAGTCCGCAGACAGGGGGCGAGACACCGGGGAGCTGTTTTTT
cdr3_aa: CASSESADRGRDTGELFF
clone_size: NA
j_call: TRBJ2-2
d_call: TRBD1
v_call: TRBV10-1

cdr3_nt: TGTGCCAGCAGCAGACAGGGGGCTGATTCACCCCTCCACTTT
cdr3_aa: CASSRQGADSPLHF
clone_size: NA
j_call: TRBJ1-6
d_call: TRBD1
v_call: TRBV7-9

cdr3_nt: TGTGCCATCAGTGAGACCATACACATGAACACTGAAGCTTTCTTT
cdr3_aa: CAISETIHMNTEAFF
clone_size: few
j_call: TRBJ1-1
d_call: NA
v_call: TRBV10-3

cdr3_nt: TGTGCCAGCAGTGAAGGCGAGTACAGGGGGCCGTACACTGAAGCTTTCTTT
cdr3_aa: CASSEGEYRGPYTEAFF
clone_size: NA
j_call: TRBJ1-1
d_call: TRBD1
v_call: TRBV6-1

cdr3_nt: TGTGCCAGCAGTTCCAGGACAGGGGGCTCTAATGAAAAACTGTTTTTT
cdr3_aa: CASSSRTGGSNEKLFF
clone_size: NA
j_call: TRBJ1-4
d_call: TRBD1
v_call: TRBV5-4

cdr3_nt: TGTGCCAGCAGCCACCCCGGGGGGGCCGAGCAGTACTTC
cdr3_aa: CASSHPGGAEQYF
clone_size: NA
j_call: TRBJ2-7
d_call: TRBD2
v_call: TRBV3-1/TRBV3-2

cdr3_nt: TGTGCCAGCAGTGAAGGCCGGGAGACCCAGTACTTC
cdr3_aa: CASSEGRETQYF
clone_size: NA
j_call: TRBJ2-5
d_call: NA
v_call: TRBV6-1

cdr3_nt: TGCACCAGCAGCCCCATGGGGGGCCGCTTAAGTGCAGAGACCCAGTACTTC
cdr3_aa: CTSSPMGGRLSAETQYF
clone_size: NA
j_call: TRBJ2-5
d_call: NA
v_call: TRBV1

cdr3_nt: TGTGCCAGCAGGTTAGGTAGCATTCAGTACTTC
cdr3_aa: CASRLGSIQYF
clone_size: NA
j_call: TRBJ2-4
d_call: NA
v_call: TRBV5-6

cdr3_nt: TGTGCCAGCAGCTTTGGGTATTCCCTATACGAGCAGTACTTC
cdr3_aa: CASSFGYSLYEQYF
clone_size: NA
j_call: TRBJ2-7
d_call: NA
v_call: TRBV5-6

cdr3_nt: TGTGCCAGCAGCGTAGAGAACACCGGGGAGCTGTTTTTT
cdr3_aa: CASSVENTGELFF
clone_size: NA
j_call: TRBJ2-2
d_call: NA
v_call: TRBV9

cdr3_nt: TGTGCCAGCAGCTCCTCAACCCCCGACCCCACAGATACGCAGTATTTT
cdr3_aa: CASSSSTPDPTDTQYF
clone_size: NA
j_call: TRBJ2-3
d_call: NA
v_call: TRBV7-8

cdr3_nt: TGTGCCAGCAGCGCCTGGGAGGGAAACTACAATGAGCAGTTCTTC
cdr3_aa: CASSAWEGNYNEQFF
clone_size: NA
j_call: TRBJ2-1
d_call: TRBD2
v_call: TRBV9

cdr3_nt: TGTGCCAGCTCACCCGGACTAGCGGGATATAATGAGCAGTTCTTC
cdr3_aa: CASSPGLAGYNEQFF
clone_size: NA
j_call: TRBJ2-1
d_call: TRBD2
v_call: TRBV18

cdr3_nt: TGCGCCAGCAGCTCGAATACTAGGTGGGAGACCCAGTACTTC
cdr3_aa: CASSSNTRWETQYF
clone_size: NA
j_call: TRBJ2-5
d_call: NA
v_call: TRBV5-1

cdr3_nt: TGTGCCAGCAGCTCCTCGGGGTGGAGCTCCTACAATGAGCAGTTCTTC
cdr3_aa: CASSSSGWSSYNEQFF
clone_size: NA
j_call: TRBJ2-1
d_call: NA
v_call: TRBV7-3

cdr3_nt: TGCGCCAGCAGCCCAGAGACTAGCGGGGGCTACAATGAGCAGTTCTTC
cdr3_aa: CASSPETSGGYNEQFF
clone_size: NA
j_call: TRBJ2-1
d_call: TRBD2
v_call: TRBV4-3

cdr3_nt: TGTGCCAGCAGCTTGACCCTTTTACAGTCTGAGCAGTTCTTC
cdr3_aa: CASSLTLLQSEQFF
clone_size: NA
j_call: TRBJ2-1
d_call: NA
v_call: TRBV5-5

cdr3_nt: TGTGCCAGCTCACCACTTGAGGGGGCTGAAGCTTTCTTT
cdr3_aa: CASSPLEGAEAFF
clone_size: NA
j_call: TRBJ1-1
d_call: NA
v_call: TRBV18

cdr3_nt: TGTGCCAGCAAACCGGGGCCCTACAATGAGCAGTTCTTC
cdr3_aa: CASKPGPYNEQFF
clone_size: NA
j_call: TRBJ2-1
d_call: NA
v_call: TRBV2

cdr3_nt: TGTGCCAGCAGCTTAGGCCGGGGCACAGATACGCAGTATTTT
cdr3_aa: CASSLGRGTDTQYF
clone_size: once
j_call: TRBJ2-3
d_call: NA
v_call: TRBV7-2

cdr3_nt: TGTGCCAGCAGCCAAGAGATTGCAGGGGTCCATAATTCACCCCTCCACTTT
cdr3_aa: CASSQEIAGVHNSPLHF
clone_size: NA
j_call: TRBJ1-6
d_call: NA
v_call: TRBV14

cdr3_nt: TGTGCCAGCAGCTTCCAGGGGGCGCTGGATGGCTACACCTTC
cdr3_aa: CASSFQGALDGYTF
clone_size: NA
j_call: TRBJ1-2
d_call: TRBD1
v_call: TRBV7-2

cdr3_nt: TGTGCCTGGAGTCCACGGACAGGGTACACAGATACGCAGTATTTT
cdr3_aa: CAWSPRTGYTDTQYF
clone_size: NA
j_call: TRBJ2-3
d_call: TRBD1
v_call: TRBV30

cdr3_nt: TGTGCCAGCAGCCGCGGTGAGGTTTACACTGAAGCTTTCTTT
cdr3_aa: CASSRGEVYTEAFF
clone_size: NA
j_call: TRBJ1-1
d_call: NA
v_call: TRBV3-1/TRBV3-2

cdr3_nt: TGTGCCAGCAGCCAAGATTACAGGGGGCCGATCCGAGCCTCGGAGGAGCAGCCCCAGCATTTT
cdr3_aa: CASSQDYRGPIRASEEQPQHF
clone_size: NA
j_call: TRBJ1-5
d_call: TRBD1
v_call: TRBV3-1/TRBV3-2

cdr3_nt: TGTGCCAGCAGCTTAGTTGTGAGGCAAGGGCATGGCTACACCTTC
cdr3_aa: CASSLVVRQGHGYTF
clone_size: NA
j_call: TRBJ1-2
d_call: NA
v_call: TRBV7-8

cdr3_nt: TGTGCCAGCAGCTTACTCCGGGACAGGGGGTCCTACGAGCAGTACTTC
cdr3_aa: CASSLLRDRGSYEQYF
clone_size: NA
j_call: TRBJ2-7
d_call: TRBD1
v_call: TRBV7-2

cdr3_nt: TGTGCCAGCAGGGATGTAGCGGGACACTACAATGAGCAGTTCTTC
cdr3_aa: CASRDVAGHYNEQFF
clone_size: NA
j_call: TRBJ2-1
d_call: TRBD2
v_call: TRBV6-5

cdr3_nt: TGTGCCAGCAGCTCCCCGACAGGGAACACCGGGGAGCTGTTTTTT
cdr3_aa: CASSSPTGNTGELFF
clone_size: NA
j_call: TRBJ2-2
d_call: NA
v_call: TRBV11-2